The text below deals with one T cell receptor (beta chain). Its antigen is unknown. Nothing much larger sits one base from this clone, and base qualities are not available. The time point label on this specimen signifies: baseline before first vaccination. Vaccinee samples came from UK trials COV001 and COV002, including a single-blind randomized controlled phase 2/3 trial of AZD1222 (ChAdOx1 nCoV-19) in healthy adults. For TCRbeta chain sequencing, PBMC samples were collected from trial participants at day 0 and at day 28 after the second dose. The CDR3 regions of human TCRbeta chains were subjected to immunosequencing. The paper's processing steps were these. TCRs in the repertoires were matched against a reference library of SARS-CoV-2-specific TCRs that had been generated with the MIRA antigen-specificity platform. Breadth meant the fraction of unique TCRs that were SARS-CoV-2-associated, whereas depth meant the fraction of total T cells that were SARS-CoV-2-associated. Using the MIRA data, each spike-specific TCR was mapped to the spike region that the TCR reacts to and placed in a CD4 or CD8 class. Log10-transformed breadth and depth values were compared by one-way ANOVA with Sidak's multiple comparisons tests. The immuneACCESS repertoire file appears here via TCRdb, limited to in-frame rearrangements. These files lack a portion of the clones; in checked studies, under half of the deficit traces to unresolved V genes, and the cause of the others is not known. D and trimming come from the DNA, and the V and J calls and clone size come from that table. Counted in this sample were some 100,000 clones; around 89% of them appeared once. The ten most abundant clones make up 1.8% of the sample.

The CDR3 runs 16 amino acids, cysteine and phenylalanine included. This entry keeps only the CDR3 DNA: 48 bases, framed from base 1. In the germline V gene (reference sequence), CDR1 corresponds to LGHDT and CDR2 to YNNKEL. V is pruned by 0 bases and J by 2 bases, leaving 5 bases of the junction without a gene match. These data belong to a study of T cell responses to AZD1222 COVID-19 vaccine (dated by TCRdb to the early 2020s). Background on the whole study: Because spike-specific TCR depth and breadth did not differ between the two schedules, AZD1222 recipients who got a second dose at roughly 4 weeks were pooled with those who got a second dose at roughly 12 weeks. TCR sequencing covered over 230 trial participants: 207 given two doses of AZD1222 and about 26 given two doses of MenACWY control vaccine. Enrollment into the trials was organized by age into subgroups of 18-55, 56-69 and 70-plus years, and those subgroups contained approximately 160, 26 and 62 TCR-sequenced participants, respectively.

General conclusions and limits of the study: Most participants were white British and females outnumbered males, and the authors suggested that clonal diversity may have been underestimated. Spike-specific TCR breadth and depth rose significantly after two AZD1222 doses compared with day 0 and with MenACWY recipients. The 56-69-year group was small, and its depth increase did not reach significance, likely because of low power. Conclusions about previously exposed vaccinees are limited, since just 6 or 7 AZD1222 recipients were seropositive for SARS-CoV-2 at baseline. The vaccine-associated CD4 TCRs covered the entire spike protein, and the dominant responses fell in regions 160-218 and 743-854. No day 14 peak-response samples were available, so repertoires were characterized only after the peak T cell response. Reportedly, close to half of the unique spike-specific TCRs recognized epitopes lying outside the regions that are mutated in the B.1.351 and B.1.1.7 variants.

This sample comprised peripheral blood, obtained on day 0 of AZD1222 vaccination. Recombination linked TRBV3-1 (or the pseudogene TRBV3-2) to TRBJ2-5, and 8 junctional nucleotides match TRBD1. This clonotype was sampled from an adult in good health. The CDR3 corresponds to CASSQDSWTGQETQYF. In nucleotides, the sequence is TGTGCCAGCAGCCAAGATTCCTGGACAGGGCAAGAGACCCAGTACTTC.